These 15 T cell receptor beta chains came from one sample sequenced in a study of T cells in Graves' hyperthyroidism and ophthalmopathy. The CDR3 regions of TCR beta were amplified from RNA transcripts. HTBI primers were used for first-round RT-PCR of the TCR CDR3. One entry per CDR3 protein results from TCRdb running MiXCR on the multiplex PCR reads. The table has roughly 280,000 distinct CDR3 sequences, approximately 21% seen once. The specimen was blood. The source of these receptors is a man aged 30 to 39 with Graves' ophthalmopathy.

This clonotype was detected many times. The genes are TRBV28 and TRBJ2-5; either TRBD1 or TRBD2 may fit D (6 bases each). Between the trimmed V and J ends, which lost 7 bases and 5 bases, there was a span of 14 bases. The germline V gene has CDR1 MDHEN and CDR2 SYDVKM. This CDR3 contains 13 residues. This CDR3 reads CASMTPGAETQYF. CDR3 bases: TGTGCCAGCATGACCCCGGGGGCGGAGACCCAGTACTTC. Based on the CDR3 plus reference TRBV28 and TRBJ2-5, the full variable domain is DVKVTQSSRYLVKRTGEKVFLECVQDMDHENMFWYRQDPGLGLRLIYFSYDVKMKEKGDIPEGYSVSREKKERFSLILESASTNQTSMYLCASMTPGAETQYFGPGTRLLVL.

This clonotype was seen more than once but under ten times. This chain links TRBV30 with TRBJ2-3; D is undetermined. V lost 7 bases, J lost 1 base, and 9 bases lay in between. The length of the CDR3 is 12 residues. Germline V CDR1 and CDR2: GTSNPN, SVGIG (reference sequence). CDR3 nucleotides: TGTGCCTTAGACGCGCGCACAGATACGCAGTATTTT. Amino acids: CALDARTDTQYF.

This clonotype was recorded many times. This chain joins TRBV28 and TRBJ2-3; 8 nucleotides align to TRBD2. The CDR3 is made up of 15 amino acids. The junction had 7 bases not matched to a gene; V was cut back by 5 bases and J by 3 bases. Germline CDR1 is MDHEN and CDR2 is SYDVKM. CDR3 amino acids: CASSLTSDRTDTQYF. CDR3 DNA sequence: TGTGCCAGCAGTCTGACTAGCGATAGGACAGATACGCAGTATTTT. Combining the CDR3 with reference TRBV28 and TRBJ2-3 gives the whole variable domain DVKVTQSSRYLVKRTGEKVFLECVQDMDHENMFWYRQDPGLGLRLIYFSYDVKMKEKGDIPEGYSVSREKKERFSLILESASTNQTSMYLCASSLTSDRTDTQYFGPGTRLTVL.

This CDR3 reads CASSFGLDPDTQYF. The CDR3, as DNA: TGTGCCAGCAGCTTCGGACTAGACCCAGATACGCAGTATTTT. This chain connects TRBV7-3 to TRBJ2-3, with 7 bases fitting TRBD2. CDR1 is SGHTA and CDR2 is FQGTGA in the germline V gene. This CDR3 contains 14 residues. The ends lost 3 bases at V and 4 bases at J; junction bases unmatched: 4.

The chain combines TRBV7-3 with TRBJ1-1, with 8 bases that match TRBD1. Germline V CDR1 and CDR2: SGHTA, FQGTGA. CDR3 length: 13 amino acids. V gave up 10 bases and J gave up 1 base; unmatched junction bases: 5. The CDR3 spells CATRQGTNTEAFF. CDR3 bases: TGTGCCACCCGACAGGGGACGAACACTGAAGCTTTCTTT. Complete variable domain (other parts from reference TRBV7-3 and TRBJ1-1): GAGVSQTPSNKVTEKGKYVELRCDPISGHTALYWYRQSLGQGPEFLIYFQGTGAADDSGLPNDRFFAVRPEGSVSTLKIQRTERGDSAVYLCATRQGTNTEAFFGQGTRLTVV.

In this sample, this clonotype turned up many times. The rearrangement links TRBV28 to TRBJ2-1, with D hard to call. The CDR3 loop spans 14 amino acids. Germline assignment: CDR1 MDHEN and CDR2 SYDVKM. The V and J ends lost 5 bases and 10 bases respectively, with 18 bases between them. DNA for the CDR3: TGTGCCAGCAGTCCCCGACTTGGTCTAAGAGAGCAGTTCTTC. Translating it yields CASSPRLGLREQFF. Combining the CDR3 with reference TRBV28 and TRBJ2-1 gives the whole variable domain DVKVTQSSRYLVKRTGEKVFLECVQDMDHENMFWYRQDPGLGLRLIYFSYDVKMKEKGDIPEGYSVSREKKERFSLILESASTNQTSMYLCASSPRLGLREQFFGPGTRLTVL.

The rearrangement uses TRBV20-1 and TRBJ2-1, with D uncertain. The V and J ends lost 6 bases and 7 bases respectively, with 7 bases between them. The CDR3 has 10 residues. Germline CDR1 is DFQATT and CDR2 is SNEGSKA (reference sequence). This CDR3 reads CSAKGNEQFF. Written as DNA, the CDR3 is TGCAGTGCCAAAGGTAATGAGCAGTTCTTC.

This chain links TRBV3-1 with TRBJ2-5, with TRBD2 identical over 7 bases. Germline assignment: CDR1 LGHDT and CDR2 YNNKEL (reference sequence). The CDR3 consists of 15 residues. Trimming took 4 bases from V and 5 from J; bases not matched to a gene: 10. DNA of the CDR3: TGTGCCAGCAGCCGGAACGCGGGAGCGACGGAGACCCAGTACTTC. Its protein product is CASSRNAGATETQYF.

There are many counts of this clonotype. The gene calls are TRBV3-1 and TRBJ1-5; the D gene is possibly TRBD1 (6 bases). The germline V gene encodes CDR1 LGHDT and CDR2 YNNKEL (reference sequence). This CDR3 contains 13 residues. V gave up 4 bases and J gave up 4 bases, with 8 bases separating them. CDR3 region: CASSRTANQPQHF. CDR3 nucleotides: TGTGCCAGCAGCCGGACAGCTAATCAGCCCCAGCATTTT.

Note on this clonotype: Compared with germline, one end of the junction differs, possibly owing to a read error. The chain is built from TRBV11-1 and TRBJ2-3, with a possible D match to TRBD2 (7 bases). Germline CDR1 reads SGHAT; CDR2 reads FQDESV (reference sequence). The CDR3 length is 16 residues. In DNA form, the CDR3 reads TGTGCCAGCAGCATAGCGGGTGGGACACACACAGATACGCAGTATTTT. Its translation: CASSIAGGTHTDTQYF.

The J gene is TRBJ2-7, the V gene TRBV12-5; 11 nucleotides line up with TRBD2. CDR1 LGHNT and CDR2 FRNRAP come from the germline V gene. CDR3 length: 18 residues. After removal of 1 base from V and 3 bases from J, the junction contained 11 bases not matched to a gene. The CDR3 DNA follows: TGTGCTAGTGGTTTGGCCTCCGGGCTAGCGGGAGGTCACTACGAGCAGTACTTC. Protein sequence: CASGLASGLAGGHYEQYF.

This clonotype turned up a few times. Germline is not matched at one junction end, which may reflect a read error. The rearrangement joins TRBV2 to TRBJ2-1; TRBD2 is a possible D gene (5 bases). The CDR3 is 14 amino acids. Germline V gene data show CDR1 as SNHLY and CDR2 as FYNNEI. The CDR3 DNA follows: TGTGCCACCAGTGATGTTCACGGAAGAGGGCTTCAGTTCTTC. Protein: CATSDVHGRGLQFF.

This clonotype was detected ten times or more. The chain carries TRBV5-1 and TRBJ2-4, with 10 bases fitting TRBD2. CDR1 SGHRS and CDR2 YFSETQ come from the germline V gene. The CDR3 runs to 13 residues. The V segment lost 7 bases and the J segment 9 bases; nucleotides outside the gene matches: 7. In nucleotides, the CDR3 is TGCGCCAGCGCGCCTTTAGCGGGAGGCATTCAGTACTTC. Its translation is CASAPLAGGIQYF.

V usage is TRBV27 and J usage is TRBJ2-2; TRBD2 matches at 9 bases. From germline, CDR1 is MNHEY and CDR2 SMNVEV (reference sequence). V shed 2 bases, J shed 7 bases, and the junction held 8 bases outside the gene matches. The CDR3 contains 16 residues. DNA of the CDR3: TGTGCCAGCAGTTTACGGCTAGCGGGAAGGGGCGGGGAGCTGTTTTTT. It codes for CASSLRLAGRGGELFF.

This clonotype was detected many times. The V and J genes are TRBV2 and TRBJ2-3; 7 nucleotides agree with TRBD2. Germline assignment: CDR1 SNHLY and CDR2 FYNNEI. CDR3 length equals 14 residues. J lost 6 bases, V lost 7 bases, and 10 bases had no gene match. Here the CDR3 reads CASKERDVPDTQYF. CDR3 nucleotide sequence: TGTGCCAGCAAAGAGCGGGACGTCCCTGATACGCAGTATTTT. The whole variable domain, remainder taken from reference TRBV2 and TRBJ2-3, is EPEVTQTPSHQVTQMGQEVILRCVPISNHLYFYWYRQILGQKVEFLVSFYNNEISEKSEIFDDQFSVERPDGSNFTLKIRSTKLEDSAMYFCASKERDVPDTQYFGPGTRLTVL.